The 20 T cell receptor beta chains reported below all come from one sample, sequenced in a study of patients and donors after allogeneic stem cell transplantation. TCRdb independently ran MiXCR on the RT-PCR reads; one entry per CDR3 protein. This table has 150,000 to 200,000 distinct CDR3 sequences, around two fifths appearing once. The sample taken for sequencing was blood, either unsorted or a sorted T cell fraction (not recorded which). Source of these receptors: a human donor who was either an allogeneic HSCT recipient or a stem cell or donor lymphocyte infusion donor (not recorded which). It is not recorded whose cells these are; they may come from a transplant donor.

This clonotype was observed a few times. J is TRBJ1-1 and V is TRBV6-6, with 8 bases fitting TRBD1. Losses at the gene ends were 0 bases for V and 6 bases for J; bases not matched to a gene: 6. This CDR3 has 15 residues. The germline V gene encodes CDR1 MNHNY and CDR2 SVGAGI (reference sequence). The CDR3 DNA sequence: TGTGCCAGCAGTTACTCCCACAGGGGGAGGTCTGAAGCTTTCTTT. Amino acids: CASSYSHRGRSEAFF.

The chain links TRBV24-1 to TRBJ1-4, with a tentative D call TRBD1 (6 bases). CDR1 and CDR2 from the germline V gene are KGHDR and SFDVKD. The length of the CDR3 is 19 residues. V lost 1 base to trimming and J lost 4 bases, with 21 bases between them. CDR3 loop: CATSDLDFGTFWGNEKLFF. CDR3 sequence (DNA): TGTGCCACCAGTGATTTAGACTTCGGGACATTCTGGGGTAATGAAAAACTGTTTTTT.

The chain has TRBV5-1 and TRBJ1-4, with 9 bases lining up with TRBD1. V lost 4 bases to trimming and J lost 7 bases; unmatched junction nucleotides: 5. The CDR3 sequence is 14 residues long. Germline-derived CDR1 and CDR2 are SGHRS and YFSETQ. The CDR3 loop is CASSKGTGSEKLFF. Written as DNA, the CDR3 is TGCGCCAGCAGCAAAGGGACAGGGTCTGAAAAACTGTTTTTT.

This chain connects TRBV27 to TRBJ1-6, with a possible D match to TRBD1 (5 bases). Trimming cost V 0 bases and J 3 bases, with 9 bases left between them. This CDR3 is 16 amino acids long. The germline V gene encodes CDR1 MNHEY and CDR2 SMNVEV (reference sequence). The CDR3 reads CASSLSEGYYNSPLHF. CDR3 bases: TGTGCCAGCAGTTTATCGGAGGGGTACTATAATTCACCCCTCCACTTT.

In its sample, this clonotype was seen a few times. This chain's CDR3 is CASSHPMDRDTEAFF. CDR3 bases: TGTGCCAGCAGCCACCCCATGGACAGGGACACTGAAGCTTTCTTT. The gene calls are TRBV14 and TRBJ1-1, with 8 bases that match TRBD1. Looked up from germline, CDR1 is SGHDN and CDR2 is FVKESK. Unmatched junction bases numbered 6, after V lost 3 bases and J lost 3 bases. This CDR3 is built from 15 residues.

This chain joins TRBV13 and TRBJ2-7; 9 nucleotides match TRBD2. Per germline, CDR1 PRHDT and CDR2 FYEKMQ (reference sequence). The CDR3 extends over 15 amino acids. V dropped 3 bases and J dropped 11; count of bases not matched to a gene: 14. The CDR3 nucleotides read TGTGCCAGCAGCTTGAGTTCGGCGGGGGGGCTGATGAAGTACTTC. Protein product: CASSLSSAGGLMKYF. The full variable domain, in which reference TRBV13 and TRBJ2-7 provide the parts outside the CDR3, is AAGVIQSPRHLIKEKRETATLKCYPIPRHDTVYWYQQGPGQDPQFLISFYEKMQSDKGSIPDRFSAQQFSDYHSELNMSSLELGDSALYFCASSLSSAGGLMKYFGPGTRLTVT.

The sample holds a few counts of this clonotype. The rearrangement links TRBV7-6 to TRBJ1-1, with D unresolved. The CDR3 sequence is 14 residues long. Germline V gene data show CDR1 as SGHVS and CDR2 as FNYEAQ. Trimming pared 4 bases from V and 1 base from J, leaving 10 bases between. The CDR3 region is CASSSRGENTEAFF. For the CDR3, the DNA is TGTGCCAGCAGCTCCCGAGGAGAGAACACTGAAGCTTTCTTT.

This clonotype was found once. V is TRBV7-9 and J is TRBJ2-3, with D possibly matching TRBD2 (5 bases). The CDR3 has 16 residues. Germline V gene lookup returns CDR1 SEHNR and CDR2 FQNEAQ (reference sequence). Trimming cost V 2 bases and J 2 bases, with 14 bases left between them. CDR3 protein: CASSLLEGRDTDTQYF. CDR3 nucleotide sequence: TGTGCCAGCAGCTTATTGGAAGGACGGGACACAGATACGCAGTATTTT.

This clonotype was picked up a small number of times. The gene calls are TRBV10-3 and TRBJ1-1; D is ambiguous. The V gene lost 2 bases and the J gene lost 0 bases, with 4 bases spanning the gap. Germline CDR1 ENHRY, CDR2 SYGVKD. The CDR3 totals 13 residues. CDR3 amino acids: CAISEGVNTEAFF. The DNA for the CDR3 is TGTGCCATCAGTGAGGGAGTGAACACTGAAGCTTTCTTT.

This clonotype was picked up a small number of times. The chain is built from TRBV4-3 and TRBJ1-2; TRBD1 aligns across 7 bases. The CDR3 length is 14 residues. The V gene end was trimmed by 0 bases and the J gene end by 5 bases; junction bases not matched to a gene: 3. Germline-derived CDR1 and CDR2 are LGHNA and YSLEER. The CDR3 DNA reads as TGCGCCAGCAGCCAAGATACAGGGGATTATGGCTACACCTTC. Translation: CASSQDTGDYGYTF.

The chain links TRBV7-2 to TRBJ2-5; no definite D call. The V and J ends lost 2 bases and 0 bases respectively, with 7 bases between them. Germline V lookup: CDR1 SGHTA, CDR2 FQGNSA. The CDR3 is 14 amino acids. The DNA of the CDR3 is TGTGCCAGCAGCTTATCCAGGAACCAAGAGACCCAGTACTTC. Protein: CASSLSRNQETQYF. Combining the CDR3 with reference TRBV7-2 and TRBJ2-5 gives the whole variable domain GAGVSQSPSNKVTEKGKDVELRCDPISGHTALYWYRQSLGQGLEFLIYFQGNSAPDKSGLPSDRFSAERTGGSVSTLTIQRTQQEDSAVYLCASSLSRNQETQYFGPGTRLLVL.

This chain uses TRBV28 with TRBJ2-3, with 8 nucleotides matching TRBD2. There are 15 residues in the CDR3. Trimming cost V 6 bases and J 4 bases; bases outside gene matches: 9. Looked up from germline, CDR1 is MDHEN and CDR2 is SYDVKM. The CDR3 sequence: CASREAGVRADTQYF. The CDR3 DNA reads TGTGCCAGCAGGGAAGCGGGAGTTCGAGCAGATACGCAGTATTTT.

In DNA, the CDR3 is TGTGCCAGCAGCTTAGGGACAGGGAATGTGGAGACCCAGTACTTC. Translation: CASSLGTGNVETQYF. The V call is TRBV7-8, the J call TRBJ2-5, with TRBD1 matching over 8 bases. CDR1 is SGHVS, CDR2 FQNEAQ, per germline. The CDR3 runs 15 residues. With V trimmed by 1 base and J by 5 bases, 6 bases remained unmatched.

The chain uses TRBV6-1 and TRBJ1-1, with no clear D. Germline V lookup: CDR1 MNHNS, CDR2 SASEGT. V shed 3 bases and J shed 0 bases, with 14 bases lying between them. The CDR3 consists of 16 residues. CDR3 loop: CASSDVIGQMNTEAFF. The CDR3 DNA sequence: TGTGCCAGCAGTGACGTAATTGGGCAGATGAACACTGAAGCTTTCTTT.

This clonotype was seen ten or more times. This chain connects TRBV12-3 or TRBV12-4 to TRBJ1-1; 7 bases are shared with TRBD1. V gave up 1 base and J gave up 0 bases; unmatched junction bases: 5. CDR3 size: 16 residues. This CDR3 is CASSLDTGVLNTEAFF. The CDR3 DNA is TGTGCCAGCAGTTTAGATACAGGGGTCCTGAACACTGAAGCTTTCTTT.

This clonotype was detected a few times. V usage is TRBV12-3 or TRBV12-4 and J usage is TRBJ2-3, with TRBD2 identical over 9 bases. This CDR3 is built from 16 residues. Trimming at V came to 7 bases and at J to 0 bases, leaving 8 bases not matched to a gene. CDR3: CASILGAGGSTDTQYF. The CDR3 bases are TGTGCCAGCATCCTTGGGGCGGGAGGGAGCACAGATACGCAGTATTTT.

The chain combines TRBV6-2 or TRBV6-3 with TRBJ2-2, with D uncertain. CDR3 length equals 11 residues. V gave up 8 bases and J gave up 5 bases, with 6 bases separating them. The V gene's germline CDR1 is MNHEY and CDR2 SVGEGT. CDR3 region: CASHGTGELFF. The CDR3 DNA reads TGTGCCAGCCATGGGACCGGGGAGCTGTTTTTT.

This rearrangement joins TRBV6-5 to TRBJ2-4; no firm D call. V was trimmed by 6 bases and J by 9 bases, leaving 9 bases between them. Per the germline V gene, CDR1 is MNHEY and CDR2 is SVGAGI. The CDR3 extends over 11 amino acids. Written as DNA, the CDR3 is TGTGCCAGCAGCCGTGCGGTCATTCAGTACTTC. Translated, it gives CASSRAVIQYF.

This clonotype occurred once. The chain employs TRBV18 and TRBJ1-2, with 7 bases aligning to TRBD1. The length of the CDR3 is 15 residues. V trimming: 4 bases; J trimming: 2 bases; junction bases outside the gene matches: 7. CDR1 is KGHSH, CDR2 LQKENI, per germline. The CDR3, as DNA: TGTGCCAGCTCACAAAGGGACAGACCAAACTATGGCTACACCTTC. This gives the protein CASSQRDRPNYGYTF.

V is TRBV20-1 and J is TRBJ2-1, with D unresolved. Trimming removed 0 bases from V and 0 bases from J, with 9 bases in between. From germline, CDR1 is DFQATT and CDR2 SNEGSKA (reference sequence). The CDR3 runs to 15 residues. DNA for the CDR3: TGCAGTGCTAGAGAGGTAACGGGCTCCTACAATGAGCAGTTCTTC. Its protein is CSAREVTGSYNEQFF.